Included here is one T cell receptor beta chain sequence, with context. The data originate from a study of blood T cell repertoires in COVID-19. Profiled with immunoSEQ multiplex PCR; TCRdb holds only in-frame clones, not every one. Among fewer than 250,000 clones listed, 70% to 90% were seen once. Germline V gives CDR1 MDHEN, CDR2 SYDVKM. The V and J ends lost 4 bases and 4 bases, in that order; junction bases with no gene match: 19. The CDR3 loop spans 19 amino acids. This receptor was identified in a woman in her sixties or seventies with active or convalescent COVID-19. The V gene is TRBV28, the J gene TRBJ1-1; 9 bases are shared with TRBD1. Sequences were obtained from peripheral blood. CDR3 in DNA: TGTGCCAGCAGTTCACCGCACATCAACTATAAGACAGGGGGCACTGAAGCTTTCTTT. Translation: CASSSPHINYKTGGTEAFF. Looking up the rest from reference TRBV28 and TRBJ1-1 gives the full variable domain: DVKVTQSSRYLVKRTGEKVFLECVQDMDHENMFWYRQDPGLGLRLIYFSYDVKMKEKGDIPEGYSVSREKKERFSLILESASTNQTSMYLCASSSPHINYKTGGTEAFFGQGTRLTVV.